This T cell receptor (beta chain) was sequenced in a study of identical twins. TCRdb re-called the 5' RACE reads with MiXCR, one entry per CDR3 protein. The sample lists 300,000 to 350,000 distinct CDR3 sequences; more than 9% were seen once. This sample was shared with a second study, whose subject was yellow fever vaccine responses in identical twins.

Sequencing was done on a sample of CD8+ T cells sorted from blood. This clonotype was obtained from a woman aged 18-35 years in good health.

The CDR3 coding sequence is TGTGCCAGCAGTGAATTTATACAGGCCGAGACCCAGTACTTC. Protein product: CASSEFIQAETQYF. The rearrangement uses TRBV25-1 and TRBJ2-5, with D possibly being TRBD1 (5 bases). V was cut by 1 base and J by 5 bases, with 11 bases left in between. The length of the CDR3 is 14 residues. Germline CDR1 is MGHDK and CDR2 is SYGVNS.